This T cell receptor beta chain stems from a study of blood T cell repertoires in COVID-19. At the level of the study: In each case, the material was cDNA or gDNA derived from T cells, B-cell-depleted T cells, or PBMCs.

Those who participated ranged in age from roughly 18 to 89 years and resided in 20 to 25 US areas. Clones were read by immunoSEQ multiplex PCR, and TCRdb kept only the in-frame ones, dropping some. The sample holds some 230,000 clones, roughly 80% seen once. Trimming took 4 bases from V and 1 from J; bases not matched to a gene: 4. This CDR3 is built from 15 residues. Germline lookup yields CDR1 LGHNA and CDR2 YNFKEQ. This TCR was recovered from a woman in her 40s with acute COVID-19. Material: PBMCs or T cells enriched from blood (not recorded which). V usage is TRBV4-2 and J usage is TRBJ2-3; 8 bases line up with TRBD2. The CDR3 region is CASSRAGDRTDTQYF. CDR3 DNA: TGTGCCAGCAGCCGAGCGGGGGATCGCACAGATACGCAGTATTTT.